This entry lists 12 T cell receptor beta chains sequenced from one sample in a study of cytomegalovirus exposure and HLA in healthy donors. The PCR was carried out with 60 Vbeta primers and 13 Jbeta primers. This table comes from immunoSEQ multiplex PCR, and its TCRdb copy is limited to in-frame clones, with some not included. Here the sample spans about 120,000 clones, roughly 80% being singletons. Sequenced input: PBMCs. The receptors here all came from a woman between 35 and 50 years old in good health and CMV-seropositive.

This clone is a singleton in its sample. The chain couples TRBV5-4 to TRBJ2-7; 7 bases fit TRBD2. Germline V gene data show CDR1 as SGHNT and CDR2 as YYREEE (reference sequence). Losses at the gene ends were 1 base for V and 3 bases for J; bases not matched to a gene: 10. The CDR3 contains 16 residues. This chain's CDR3 is CASSLYGSLADYEQYF. The CDR3 nucleotides read TGTGCCAGCAGCTTGTATGGTTCCCTAGCGGACTACGAGCAGTACTTC. Full variable domain (missing parts from reference TRBV5-4 and TRBJ2-7): ETGVTQSPTHLIKTRGQQVTLRCSSQSGHNTVSWYQQALGQGPQFIFQYYREEENGRGNFPPRFSGLQFPNYSSELNVNALELDDSALYLCASSLYGSLADYEQYFGPGTRLTVT.

The chain employs TRBV25-1 and TRBJ1-2, with a weak D call TRBD1 (5 bases). The CDR3 is 15 residues long. The V and J ends lost 1 base and 4 bases respectively, with 13 bases between them. Germline CDR1 is MGHDK and CDR2 is SYGVNS. The DNA for the CDR3 is TGTGCCAGCAGTGAATCTGGGGGGACGGGCTATGGCTACACCTTC. This gives the protein CASSESGGTGYGYTF.

For the CDR3, the DNA is TGTGCCAGCAGCAAATTGGTTAGCGGACAGGGACTCTCTGGGGCCAACGTCCTGACTTTC. Its translation: CASSKLVSGQGLSGANVLTF. V and J are TRBV21-1 and TRBJ2-6; the table's D call, TRBD1, has no DNA check behind it. TRBV21-1 is assigned pseudogene status. This CDR3 comprises 20 residues.

The V call is TRBV5-6, the J call TRBJ2-7; the D gene is possibly TRBD2 (5 bases). V gave up 5 bases and J gave up 1 base, with 13 bases separating them. From germline, CDR1 is SGHDT and CDR2 YYEEEE. This CDR3 is 14 amino acids long. The CDR3 bases are TGTGCCAGCAGTCGGGAATCGGGGTCCTACGAGCAGTACTTC. It translates to CASSRESGSYEQYF. Full variable domain (outside the CDR3, taken from reference TRBV5-6 and TRBJ2-7): DAGVTQSPTHLIKTRGQQVTLRCSPKSGHDTVSWYQQALGQGPQFIFQYYEEEERQRGNFPDRFSGHQFPNYSSELNVNALLLGDSALYLCASSRESGSYEQYFGPGTRLTVT.

The chain recombines TRBV28 with TRBJ1-1; no clear D gene. V gave up 10 bases and J gave up 5 bases, with 20 bases separating them. CDR1 MDHEN and CDR2 SYDVKM come from the germline V gene. This CDR3 spans 14 amino acids. The CDR3 loop is CATFLGVYKTEAFF. Written as DNA, the CDR3 is TGTGCCACCTTCCTCGGGGTTTACAAGACTGAAGCTTTCTTT. The entire variable domain, with the rest obtained from reference TRBV28 and TRBJ1-1, is as follows: DVKVTQSSRYLVKRTGEKVFLECVQDMDHENMFWYRQDPGLGLRLIYFSYDVKMKEKGDIPEGYSVSREKKERFSLILESASTNQTSMYLCATFLGVYKTEAFFGQGTRLTVV.

The chain carries TRBV5-1 and TRBJ2-3; 12 positions agree with TRBD2. Germline V gene data show CDR1 as SGHRS and CDR2 as YFSETQ. The CDR3 consists of 16 residues. Trimming cost V 3 bases and J 3 bases; bases outside gene matches: 5. Written as DNA, the CDR3 is TGCGCCAGCAGCTGGGTCGGGACTAGCGGGACAGATACGCAGTATTTT. Amino acid sequence: CASSWVGTSGTDTQYF. Full variable domain (remainder filled in from reference TRBV5-1 and TRBJ2-3): KAGVTQTPRYLIKTRGQQVTLSCSPISGHRSVSWYQQTPGQGLQFLFEYFSETQRNKGNFPGRFSGRQFSNSRSEMNVSTLELGDSALYLCASSWVGTSGTDTQYFGPGTRLTVL.

This sequence joins TRBV30 and TRBJ1-2, with unresolved D. Trimming took off 0 bases at V and 3 bases at J, with 11 bases between the two ends. CDR3 length: 14 amino acids. Germline CDR1 and CDR2: GTSNPN and SVGIG (reference sequence). The CDR3 protein is CAWSVESLHYGYTF. In nucleotides, the CDR3 is TGTGCCTGGAGTGTGGAGAGTCTTCACTATGGCTACACCTTC.

V usage is TRBV5-1 and J usage is TRBJ2-5; D is ambiguous. CDR1 SGHRS and CDR2 YFSETQ come from the germline V gene. The CDR3 totals 14 residues. V lost 0 bases and J lost 5, with 11 bases in between. The CDR3 spells CASSLGAFWETQYF. CDR3 coding DNA: TGCGCCAGCAGCTTGGGCGCGTTTTGGGAGACCCAGTACTTC.

V is TRBV5-1 and J is TRBJ2-3; 9 bases line up with TRBD1. Germline V gene sequence: CDR1 SGHRS, CDR2 YFSETQ. V trimming: 0 bases; J trimming: 2 bases; junction bases outside the gene matches: 4. The CDR3 sequence is 16 residues long. The CDR3 coding sequence is TGCGCCAGCAGCTTGGCCTGGACAGGGGCCACAGATACGCAGTATTTT. This codes for CASSLAWTGATDTQYF.

This chain uses TRBV4-1 with TRBJ2-5, with TRBD1 matching over 8 bases. The better agreement between TRBJ2-7 and the DNA end casts doubt on the J call. The CDR3 has 16 residues. The germline V gene has CDR1 MGHRA and CDR2 YSYEKL. Here the CDR3 reads CASSPLRGTGFYEQYF. The DNA of the CDR3 is TGCGCCAGCAGCCCACTTCGCGGGACAGGCTTCTACGAGCAGTACTTC.

This sequence joins TRBV5-6 and TRBJ2-3; 9 nucleotides match TRBD2. Germline loops: CDR1 SGHDT, CDR2 YYEEEE. This CDR3 is built from 18 residues. V gave up 2 bases and J gave up 4 bases; unmatched junction bases: 14. The CDR3 reads CASSFFSGSRGAPDTQYF. DNA of the CDR3: TGTGCCAGCAGCTTCTTTAGCGGGAGTAGGGGGGCCCCAGATACGCAGTATTTT.

In regard to this clone: Other DNA sequences from this sample encode an identical CDR3 as well. CDR3 sequence reads: CASSLNGRTSTDTQYF. In DNA form, the CDR3 reads TGCGCCAGCAGCTTGAACGGGAGAACTAGCACAGATACGCAGTATTTT. The V gene is TRBV5-1, the J gene TRBJ2-3, with D tentatively TRBD2 (6 bases). The CDR3 extends over 16 amino acids. Trimming shortened V by 1 base and J by 0 bases, and 12 bases separated the two germline ends. Germline CDR1 SGHRS, CDR2 YFSETQ.